Listed below are T cell receptor beta chains from one sample, sequenced in a study of blood T cell repertoires in COVID-19. Measured with immunoSEQ multiplex PCR; TCRdb has only the in-frame clones, and not every one. The sample shows approximately 89,000 clones, around 90% of them seen only once. Sequencing was carried out using peripheral blood. These receptors all come from a man between 65 and 80 years old with acute or convalescent COVID-19. CDR3s include the opening cysteine and the closing phenylalanine or tryptophan. Fields, in order: J gene, D gene, V gene, clone size, CDR3 length, CDR3 protein, CDR3 DNA. The D gene is left open where the match is weak. Clone size is stated in some rows and not others, as once, few, many or a class when expanded.

J: TRBJ1-6
D: TRBD1
V: TRBV6-2/TRBV6-3
size: once
length: 17
CDR3: CASSLSRTGRVNSPLHF
DNA: TGTGCCAGCAGCCTTTCTAGGACAGGGCGAGTTAATTCACCCCTCCACTTT

J: TRBJ1-6
D: .
V: TRBV2
size: .
length: 15
CDR3: CASSDYPGGGSPLHF
DNA: TGTGCCAGCAGTGATTATCCAGGTGGTGGGTCACCCCTCCACTTT

J: TRBJ1-2
D: .
V: TRBV19
size: .
length: 15
CDR3: CASSIVAGRGYGYTF
DNA: TGTGCCAGTAGTATAGTGGCAGGGCGAGGCTATGGCTACACCTTC

J: TRBJ2-5
D: .
V: TRBV9
size: .
length: 14
CDR3: CASSVDGGVETQYF
DNA: TGTGCCAGCAGCGTAGATGGCGGCGTGGAGACCCAGTACTTC

J: TRBJ1-2
D: .
V: TRBV6-4
size: few
length: 14
CDR3: CASSDGGVDYGYTF
DNA: TGTGCCAGCAGTGACGGGGGCGTAGACTATGGCTACACCTTC

J: TRBJ1-5
D: .
V: TRBV5-4
size: .
length: 15
CDR3: CASSFFGEGNQPQHF
DNA: TGTGCCAGCAGCTTTTTCGGGGAGGGCAATCAGCCCCAGCATTTT

J: TRBJ1-5
D: TRBD1
V: TRBV5-1
size: .
length: 16
CDR3: CASSLGTGIGNQPQHF
DNA: TGCGCCAGCAGCTTGGGGACAGGGATTGGAAATCAGCCCCAGCATTTT

J: TRBJ1-3
D: .
V: TRBV19
size: .
length: 15
CDR3: CASSTRRVDGNTIYF
DNA: TGTGCCAGTAGTACAAGGAGAGTCGATGGAAACACCATATATTTT

J: TRBJ1-2
D: .
V: TRBV21-1
size: .
length: 14
CDR3: CASTLMGQGYGYTF
DNA: TGTGCCAGCACCCTGATGGGACAGGGATATGGCTACACCTTC

J: TRBJ2-3
D: .
V: TRBV5-5
size: .
length: 15
CDR3: CASSPGTILTDTQYF
DNA: TGTGCCAGCAGCCCCGGGACAATCCTCACAGATACGCAGTATTTT

J: TRBJ1-2
D: .
V: TRBV27
size: few
length: 15
CDR3: CASSLSPWTAYGYTF
DNA: TGTGCCAGCAGTTTATCGCCCTGGACAGCCTATGGCTACACCTTC

J: TRBJ1-5
D: .
V: TRBV24-1
size: once
length: 12
CDR3: CATVTTRQPQHF
DNA: TGTGCCACCGTAACGACCAGGCAGCCCCAGCATTTT

J: TRBJ1-3
D: TRBD1
V: TRBV11-2
size: .
length: 14
CDR3: CASSQQGAGNTIYF
DNA: TGTGCCAGCAGCCAGCAGGGGGCTGGAAACACCATATATTTT

J: TRBJ2-7
D: TRBD2
V: TRBV3-1/TRBV3-2
size: .
length: 17
CDR3: CASSRTTSGGESYEQYF
DNA: TGTGCCAGCAGCCGCACGACTAGCGGGGGGGAGTCCTACGAGCAGTACTTC

J: TRBJ2-5
D: TRBD1
V: TRBV2
size: .
length: 15
CDR3: CASSPRTGSGETQYF
DNA: TGTGCCAGCAGTCCCCGGACAGGGAGTGGAGAGACCCAGTACTTC

J: TRBJ2-1
D: .
V: TRBV24-1
size: .
length: 15
CDR3: CATSPRGQGNNEQFF
DNA: TGTGCCACCAGTCCAAGAGGGCAGGGGAACAATGAGCAGTTCTTC

J: TRBJ1-4
D: .
V: TRBV12-3/TRBV12-4
size: .
length: 13
CDR3: CASSFRRGGKLFF
DNA: TGTGCCAGCAGTTTCCGGAGGGGGGGAAAACTGTTTTTT

J: TRBJ1-1
D: TRBD1
V: TRBV12-3/TRBV12-4
size: .
length: 13
CDR3: CASRLQGAVEAFF
DNA: TGTGCCAGCAGGCTACAGGGGGCGGTTGAAGCTTTCTTT

J: TRBJ1-1
D: TRBD1
V: TRBV5-1
size: .
length: 15
CDR3: CASSLGDRGLTEAFF
DNA: TGCGCCAGCAGCTTGGGGGACAGGGGTTTGACTGAAGCTTTCTTT

J: TRBJ1-1
D: .
V: TRBV12-3/TRBV12-4
size: .
length: 12
CDR3: CASSLADYMAFF
DNA: TGTGCCAGCAGTTTAGCAGACTACATGGCTTTCTTT